The TCR beta chain under discussion was sequenced for a study of blood T cells in healthy people across ages. Study background: Template switching captured about one barcoded beta molecule per two T cells. The study, taken as a whole, reports: Diversity of TCR beta correlated strongly with naive T cell percentage.

The CDR3 consists of 16 residues. V gave up 0 bases and J gave up 6 bases; unmatched junction bases: 8. Germline CDR1 is SGHRS and CDR2 is YFSETQ. Primers used in a second PCR of about 6 to 11 cycles were a sample-barcoded 5' primer and a J-beta primer mix. TCRdb ran MiXCR on the 5' RACE reads and lists one entry per CDR3 protein. The sample includes approximately 1.5 million distinct CDR3 sequences, around 40% of them seen just once. Concerning this clonotype: Its matching antigen is unknown.

This TCR came from a woman aged 18-35 years in good health. The specimen sequenced was blood. The chain carries TRBV5-1 and TRBJ2-1, with TRBD1 matching 8 bases. The CDR3 region has the DNA TGCGCCAGCAGCTTGGGGACAGGGTTTAACAGCAATGAGCAGTTCTTC. Its translation is CASSLGTGFNSNEQFF.